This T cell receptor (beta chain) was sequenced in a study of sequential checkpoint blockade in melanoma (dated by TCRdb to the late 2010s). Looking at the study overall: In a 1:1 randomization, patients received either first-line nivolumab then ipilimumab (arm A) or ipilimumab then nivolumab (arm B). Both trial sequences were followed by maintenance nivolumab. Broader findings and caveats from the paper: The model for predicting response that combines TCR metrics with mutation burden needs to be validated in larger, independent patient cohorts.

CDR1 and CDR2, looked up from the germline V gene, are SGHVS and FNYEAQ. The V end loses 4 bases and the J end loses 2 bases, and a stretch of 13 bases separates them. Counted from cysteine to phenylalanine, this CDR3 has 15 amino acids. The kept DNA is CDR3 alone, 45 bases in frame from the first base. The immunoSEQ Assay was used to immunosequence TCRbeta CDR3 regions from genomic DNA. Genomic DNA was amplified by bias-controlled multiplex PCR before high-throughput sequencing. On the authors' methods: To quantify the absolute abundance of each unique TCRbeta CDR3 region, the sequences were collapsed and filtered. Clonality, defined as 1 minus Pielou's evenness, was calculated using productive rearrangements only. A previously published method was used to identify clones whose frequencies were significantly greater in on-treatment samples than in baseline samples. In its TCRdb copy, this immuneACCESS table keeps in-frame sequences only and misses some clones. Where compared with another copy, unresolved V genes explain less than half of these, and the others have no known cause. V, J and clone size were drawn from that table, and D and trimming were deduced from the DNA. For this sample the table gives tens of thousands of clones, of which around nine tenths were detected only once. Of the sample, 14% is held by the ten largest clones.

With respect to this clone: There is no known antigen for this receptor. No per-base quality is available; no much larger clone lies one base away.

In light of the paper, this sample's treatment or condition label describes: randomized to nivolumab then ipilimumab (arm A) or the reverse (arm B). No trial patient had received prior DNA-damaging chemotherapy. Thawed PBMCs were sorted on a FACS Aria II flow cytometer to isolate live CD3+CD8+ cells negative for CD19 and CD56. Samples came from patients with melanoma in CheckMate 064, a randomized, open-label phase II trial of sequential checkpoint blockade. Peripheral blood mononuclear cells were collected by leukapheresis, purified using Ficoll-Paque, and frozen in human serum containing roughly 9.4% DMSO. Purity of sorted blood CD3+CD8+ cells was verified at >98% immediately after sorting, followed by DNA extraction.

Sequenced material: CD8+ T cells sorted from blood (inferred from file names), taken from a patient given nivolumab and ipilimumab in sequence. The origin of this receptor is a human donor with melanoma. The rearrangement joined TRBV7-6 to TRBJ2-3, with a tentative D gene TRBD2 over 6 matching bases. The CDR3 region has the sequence CASSSPGLPTDTQYF. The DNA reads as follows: TGTGCCAGCAGCTCCCCCGGACTACCCACAGATACGCAGTATTTT.